The TCR beta chain under discussion was sequenced for a study of metastatic and nonmetastatic thyroid tumors. This clone was recorded at least ten times. Trimming took off 7 bases at V and 0 bases at J, with 3 bases between the two ends. CDR3 length: 11 amino acids. Germline CDR1 reads SNHLY; CDR2 reads FYNNEI. Thyroid surgery was performed in patients who had received no treatment beforehand. TCRdb reprocessed the PCR reads using MiXCR. The table records about 43,000 clones, roughly 3.2% of them present only once. This TCR derives from a female donor with papillary thyroid cancer or a benign thyroid nodule (not recorded which). Some clones in this sample may be carry-over from other donors' samples. Material for sequencing was blood. The chain links TRBV2 to TRBJ1-1; no reliable D call. The CDR3 DNA reads as TGTGCCAGCAAAGTGAACACTGAAGCTTTCTTT. This gives the protein CASKVNTEAFF.